This is a list of T cell receptor beta chains from one sample in a study of shared clonotypes between healthy human individuals. Profiling relied on immunoSEQ multiplex PCR, and the TCRdb table lists in-frame clones only, not all of them. The sample consists of over a million clones, 98% of them appearing once. Sequencing input: naive CD4+ T cells sorted from blood. The origin of the receptors is a man aged 25 to 40 in good health. Both conserved end residues are part of each CDR3. A D gene is named only where the DNA matches it firmly. Some rows mark clone size as missing; the rest say once, few, many or name a class of expanded clone.

clone_size: NA; d_call: TRBD2; v_call: TRBV5-1; j_call: TRBJ2-7; cdr3_aa: CASSLSGLAGGNFSYEQYF; cdr3_nt: TGCGCCAGCAGCTTGTCCGGACTAGCGGGAGGGAATTTCTCCTACGAGCAGTACTTC
clone_size: NA; d_call: NA; v_call: TRBV5-4; j_call: TRBJ1-1; cdr3_aa: CASRFDRAMNTEAFF; cdr3_nt: TGTGCCAGCAGATTTGATAGGGCCATGAACACTGAAGCTTTCTTT
clone_size: NA; d_call: TRBD1; v_call: TRBV28; j_call: TRBJ1-2; cdr3_aa: CASSLGQGTNYGYTF; cdr3_nt: TGTGCCAGCAGTCTCGGACAGGGAACTAACTATGGCTACACCTTC
clone_size: NA; d_call: TRBD2; v_call: TRBV18; j_call: TRBJ2-5; cdr3_aa: CASSPPTGGETQYF; cdr3_nt: TGTGCCAGCTCACCACCGACGGGAGGCGAGACCCAGTACTTC
clone_size: NA; d_call: TRBD2; v_call: TRBV6-1; j_call: TRBJ2-2; cdr3_aa: CASSSLAGGELFF; cdr3_nt: TGTGCCAGCAGTAGTCTAGCGGGGGGGGAGCTGTTTTTT
clone_size: NA; d_call: NA; v_call: TRBV6-1; j_call: TRBJ1-1; cdr3_aa: CASSETGGNTEAFF; cdr3_nt: TGTGCCAGCAGTGAAACGGGGGGCAACACTGAAGCTTTCTTT
clone_size: NA; d_call: NA; v_call: TRBV7-9; j_call: TRBJ2-5; cdr3_aa: CASSLGEGWETQYF; cdr3_nt: TGTGCCAGCAGCTTAGGTGAAGGGTGGGAGACCCAGTACTTC
clone_size: NA; d_call: NA; v_call: TRBV5-6; j_call: TRBJ1-4; cdr3_aa: CASSSRPGSNEKLFF; cdr3_nt: TGTGCCAGCAGCTCGCGCCCAGGTTCTAATGAAAAACTGTTTTTT
clone_size: NA; d_call: NA; v_call: TRBV2; j_call: TRBJ1-1; cdr3_aa: CASSGDIFGAFF; cdr3_nt: TGTGCCAGCAGTGGGGACATTTTTGGAGCTTTCTTT
clone_size: NA; d_call: NA; v_call: TRBV18; j_call: TRBJ2-7; cdr3_aa: CASSAGNEQYF; cdr3_nt: TGTGCCAGCTCTGCAGGGAACGAGCAGTACTTC
clone_size: NA; d_call: NA; v_call: TRBV6-1; j_call: TRBJ1-5; cdr3_aa: CASSESLGNQPQHF; cdr3_nt: TGTGCCAGCAGTGAATCGCTCGGCAATCAGCCCCAGCATTTT
clone_size: NA; d_call: NA; v_call: TRBV19; j_call: TRBJ1-5; cdr3_aa: CASRSNNQPQHF; cdr3_nt: TGTGCCAGTAGAAGTAACAATCAGCCCCAGCATTTT
clone_size: NA; d_call: TRBD1; v_call: TRBV29-1; j_call: TRBJ2-7; cdr3_aa: CSVLQGIKSYEQYF; cdr3_nt: TGCAGCGTACTACAGGGGATCAAAAGTTACGAGCAGTACTTC
clone_size: NA; d_call: TRBD2; v_call: TRBV11-2; j_call: TRBJ2-1; cdr3_aa: CASSLEAGGYEQFF; cdr3_nt: TGTGCCAGCAGCTTAGAGGCGGGAGGGTATGAGCAGTTCTTC
clone_size: NA; d_call: NA; v_call: TRBV18; j_call: TRBJ1-1; cdr3_aa: CASKPGDTEAFF; cdr3_nt: TGTGCCTCCAAACCAGGGGACACTGAAGCTTTCTTT
clone_size: NA; d_call: NA; v_call: TRBV11-3; j_call: TRBJ2-7; cdr3_aa: CASSSGRRVSYEQYF; cdr3_nt: TGTGCCAGCAGCTCTGGGCGGAGGGTCTCCTACGAGCAGTACTTC
clone_size: NA; d_call: NA; v_call: TRBV19; j_call: TRBJ1-1; cdr3_aa: CASSILGPTEAFF; cdr3_nt: TGTGCCAGTAGTATTCTGGGACCAACTGAAGCTTTCTTT
clone_size: once; d_call: NA; v_call: TRBV7-2; j_call: TRBJ1-1; cdr3_aa: CASSLGFINTEAFF; cdr3_nt: TGTGCCAGCAGCTTAGGGTTTATAAACACTGAAGCTTTCTTT
clone_size: NA; d_call: NA; v_call: TRBV7-9; j_call: TRBJ1-2; cdr3_aa: CASSLDPGDYGYTF; cdr3_nt: TGTGCCAGCAGCTTAGACCCAGGGGACTATGGCTACACCTTC
clone_size: NA; d_call: TRBD2; v_call: TRBV10-3; j_call: TRBJ2-7; cdr3_aa: CAISGTSGGPYEQYF; cdr3_nt: TGTGCCATCAGTGGGACTAGCGGGGGTCCCTACGAGCAGTACTTC
clone_size: NA; d_call: NA; v_call: TRBV5-1; j_call: TRBJ2-3; cdr3_aa: CASSSRRDWVDTQYF; cdr3_nt: TGCGCCAGCAGCTCCAGGAGGGATTGGGTGGATACGCAGTATTTT
clone_size: NA; d_call: TRBD2; v_call: TRBV19; j_call: TRBJ2-1; cdr3_aa: CASTRRLAGGPSPNEQFF; cdr3_nt: TGTGCCAGTACTAGGCGACTAGCGGGAGGGCCTTCACCGAATGAGCAGTTCTTC
clone_size: once; d_call: TRBD1; v_call: TRBV5-1; j_call: TRBJ1-3; cdr3_aa: CASSLPTGAGNTIYF; cdr3_nt: TGCGCCAGCAGCCTTCCGACAGGGGCTGGAAACACCATATATTTT
clone_size: NA; d_call: NA; v_call: TRBV7-6; j_call: TRBJ1-4; cdr3_aa: CASSPVRRGEKLFF; cdr3_nt: TGTGCCAGCAGCCCTGTGCGGAGAGGTGAAAAACTGTTTTTT
clone_size: NA; d_call: TRBD2; v_call: TRBV5-1; j_call: TRBJ2-5; cdr3_aa: CASSLNPGLAIETQYF; cdr3_nt: TGCGCCAGCAGCTTGAATCCGGGACTAGCAATAGAGACCCAGTACTTC
clone_size: NA; d_call: NA; v_call: TRBV27; j_call: TRBJ2-2; cdr3_aa: CASSLRGAGELFF; cdr3_nt: TGTGCCAGCAGTTTGCGTGGGGCTGGGGAGCTGTTTTTT
clone_size: once; d_call: NA; v_call: TRBV6-1; j_call: TRBJ1-5; cdr3_aa: CASSEQINQPQHF; cdr3_nt: TGTGCCAGCAGTGAACAGATCAATCAGCCCCAGCATTTT
clone_size: NA; d_call: NA; v_call: TRBV11-2; j_call: TRBJ2-1; cdr3_aa: CASSLDGSYNEQFF; cdr3_nt: TGTGCCAGCAGCTTAGACGGGAGCTACAATGAGCAGTTCTTC
clone_size: NA; d_call: NA; v_call: TRBV19; j_call: TRBJ1-5; cdr3_aa: CASSIGTDSQPQHF; cdr3_nt: TGTGCCAGTAGTATAGGCACCGACAGTCAGCCCCAGCATTTT
clone_size: once; d_call: TRBD2; v_call: TRBV5-5; j_call: TRBJ2-2; cdr3_aa: CASSPGTSGYTGELFF; cdr3_nt: TGTGCCAGCAGCCCCGGGACTAGCGGATACACCGGGGAGCTGTTTTTT
clone_size: once; d_call: NA; v_call: TRBV28; j_call: TRBJ1-4; cdr3_aa: CASSLGGATNEKLFF; cdr3_nt: TGTGCCAGCAGTTTGGGGGGTGCAACTAATGAAAAACTGTTTTTT
clone_size: NA; d_call: NA; v_call: TRBV5-1; j_call: TRBJ2-2; cdr3_aa: CASSSTGPNTGELFF; cdr3_nt: TGCGCCAGCAGCTCGACAGGACCTAACACCGGGGAGCTGTTTTTT
clone_size: NA; d_call: NA; v_call: TRBV6-4; j_call: TRBJ2-3; cdr3_aa: CASSGRGSTDTQYF; cdr3_nt: TGTGCCAGCAGTGGCCGGGGGAGCACAGATACGCAGTATTTT
clone_size: NA; d_call: TRBD1; v_call: TRBV7-6; j_call: TRBJ2-7; cdr3_aa: CASSGQGRAGEQYF; cdr3_nt: TGTGCCAGCAGCGGACAGGGCCGCGCAGGCGAGCAGTACTTC
clone_size: NA; d_call: NA; v_call: TRBV14; j_call: TRBJ1-2; cdr3_aa: CASSQRDRRPYGYTF; cdr3_nt: TGTGCCAGCAGCCAACGAGACCGTCGGCCCTATGGCTACACCTTC
clone_size: NA; d_call: TRBD2; v_call: TRBV4-3; j_call: TRBJ2-1; cdr3_aa: CASSQEAGELYGEQFF; cdr3_nt: TGCGCCAGCAGCCAAGAGGCGGGAGAATTGTACGGTGAGCAGTTCTTC
clone_size: NA; d_call: TRBD1; v_call: TRBV5-1; j_call: TRBJ2-7; cdr3_aa: CASSLAPGTGGYEQYF; cdr3_nt: TGCGCCAGCAGCTTGGCGCCGGGGACAGGGGGTTACGAGCAGTACTTC
clone_size: NA; d_call: TRBD2; v_call: TRBV5-1; j_call: TRBJ2-1; cdr3_aa: CASSSDRGASGTYSYNEQFF; cdr3_nt: TGCGCCAGCAGCTCGGATCGGGGGGCTAGCGGGACCTACTCCTACAATGAGCAGTTCTTC
clone_size: NA; d_call: NA; v_call: TRBV6-6; j_call: TRBJ1-2; cdr3_aa: CASELSGAPYYGYTF; cdr3_nt: TGTGCCAGCGAGCTCTCAGGGGCCCCATACTATGGCTACACCTTC
clone_size: NA; d_call: NA; v_call: TRBV7-9; j_call: TRBJ2-3; cdr3_aa: CASTPHGTTDTQYF; cdr3_nt: TGTGCCAGCACCCCCCACGGGACTACAGATACGCAGTATTTT
clone_size: NA; d_call: NA; v_call: TRBV7-9; j_call: TRBJ1-1; cdr3_aa: CASSLRENTEAFF; cdr3_nt: TGTGCCAGCAGCTTAAGGGAGAACACTGAAGCTTTCTTT
clone_size: NA; d_call: TRBD1; v_call: TRBV19; j_call: TRBJ1-5; cdr3_aa: CASSVTGDQPQHF; cdr3_nt: TGTGCCAGTAGTGTGACAGGGGATCAGCCCCAGCATTTT
clone_size: NA; d_call: NA; v_call: TRBV11-2; j_call: TRBJ2-1; cdr3_aa: CASSLVGSSAYNEQFF; cdr3_nt: TGTGCCAGCAGCTTAGTGGGGTCGTCCGCCTACAATGAGCAGTTCTTC
clone_size: NA; d_call: TRBD2; v_call: TRBV18; j_call: TRBJ2-2; cdr3_aa: CASSLAGGPPGGELFF; cdr3_nt: TGTGCCAGCTCACTAGCGGGAGGACCCCCGGGCGGGGAGCTGTTTTTT
clone_size: NA; d_call: TRBD1; v_call: TRBV28; j_call: TRBJ2-5; cdr3_aa: CASKPGGWQETQYF; cdr3_nt: TGTGCCAGCAAACCAGGGGGCTGGCAAGAGACCCAGTACTTC
clone_size: NA; d_call: TRBD2; v_call: TRBV29-1; j_call: TRBJ2-1; cdr3_aa: CSSSGRSQYNEQFF; cdr3_nt: TGCAGCTCGAGCGGGAGGTCCCAATACAATGAGCAGTTCTTC
clone_size: NA; d_call: NA; v_call: TRBV29-1; j_call: TRBJ1-2; cdr3_aa: CSVGPAGDNYGYTF; cdr3_nt: TGCAGCGTTGGCCCGGCAGGAGATAACTATGGCTACACCTTC
clone_size: NA; d_call: NA; v_call: TRBV5-4; j_call: TRBJ2-1; cdr3_aa: CASSFDVEGAYNEQFF; cdr3_nt: TGTGCCAGCAGCTTCGATGTTGAGGGAGCCTACAATGAGCAGTTCTTC
clone_size: NA; d_call: NA; v_call: TRBV28; j_call: TRBJ2-7; cdr3_aa: CASSFRTAGYEQYF; cdr3_nt: TGTGCCAGCAGTTTTCGGACAGCGGGCTACGAGCAGTACTTC
clone_size: NA; d_call: NA; v_call: TRBV2; j_call: TRBJ1-5; cdr3_aa: CASAVGGAGQPQHF; cdr3_nt: TGTGCCAGCGCAGTGGGGGGGGCCGGGCAGCCCCAGCATTTT
clone_size: once; d_call: NA; v_call: TRBV28; j_call: TRBJ1-2; cdr3_aa: CAIQGHYGYTF; cdr3_nt: TGTGCCATACAGGGCCACTATGGCTACACCTTC
clone_size: NA; d_call: NA; v_call: TRBV18; j_call: TRBJ2-3; cdr3_aa: CASSPIVDTQYF; cdr3_nt: TGTGCCAGCTCACCGATCGTAGATACGCAGTATTTT
clone_size: NA; d_call: NA; v_call: TRBV11-2; j_call: TRBJ2-1; cdr3_aa: CASSPLERLNNEQFF; cdr3_nt: TGTGCCAGCAGCCCGCTAGAACGGCTTAACAATGAGCAGTTCTTC
clone_size: NA; d_call: NA; v_call: TRBV5-5; j_call: TRBJ2-5; cdr3_aa: CASSFGRQETQYF; cdr3_nt: TGTGCCAGCAGCTTCGGTCGCCAAGAGACCCAGTACTTC
clone_size: NA; d_call: TRBD1; v_call: TRBV2; j_call: TRBJ2-3; cdr3_aa: CASSSLTMGTAPDTQYF; cdr3_nt: TGTGCCAGCAGTTCCCTAACAATGGGGACAGCTCCAGATACGCAGTATTTT
clone_size: NA; d_call: NA; v_call: TRBV25-1; j_call: TRBJ2-1; cdr3_aa: CASSITGTQEQFF; cdr3_nt: TGTGCCAGCAGCATAACCGGGACGCAAGAGCAGTTCTTC
clone_size: NA; d_call: NA; v_call: TRBV25-1; j_call: TRBJ1-5; cdr3_aa: CASSEGHSNQPQHF; cdr3_nt: TGTGCCAGCAGTGAAGGACATAGCAATCAGCCCCAGCATTTT